Each of the 24 T cell receptor beta chains below was sequenced from the same sample in a study of blood T cell repertoires in COVID-19. Profiled with immunoSEQ multiplex PCR; TCRdb holds only in-frame clones, not every one. The data show a few hundred thousand clones, about 86% seen once. The source material was PBMCs or T cells enriched from blood (not recorded which). The source of these receptors is a woman in her forties or fifties who had recovered from COVID-19.

V and J are TRBV20-1 and TRBJ1-2, with 9 nucleotides matching TRBD1. From germline, CDR1 is DFQATT and CDR2 SNEGSKA (reference sequence). The V segment lost 3 bases and the J segment 4 bases; nucleotides outside the gene matches: 12. The CDR3 extends over 16 amino acids. The CDR3 DNA sequence: TGCAGTGCTAGTGTGGGACAGGGAATTGGCGGCTATGGCTACACCTTC. Its translation: CSASVGQGIGGYGYTF.

This clone was seen just once. The chain couples TRBV10-3 to TRBJ2-7, with D unresolved. With 6 bases removed from V and 4 bases from J, the gap between germline ends came to 10 bases. Per germline, CDR1 ENHRY and CDR2 SYGVKD. There are 12 residues in the CDR3. As DNA, the CDR3 is TGTGCCATCAGCGCGGATGGTTACGAGCAGTACTTC. The encoded protein is CAISADGYEQYF.

V is TRBV7-3 and J is TRBJ2-1, with D tentatively TRBD2 (6 bases). V was shortened by 5 bases and J by 0 bases, with 11 bases between the two germline ends. CDR1 SGHTA and CDR2 FQGTGA come from the germline V gene. CDR3 length equals 15 residues. The CDR3 is CASSQIGSSYNEQFF. The CDR3 nucleotides are TGTGCCAGCAGCCAAATCGGGAGCTCCTACAATGAGCAGTTCTTC.

The chain is built from TRBV27 and TRBJ1-6; D unresolved. CDR1 and CDR2 (germline): MNHEY, SMNVEV (reference sequence). CDR3 length equals 14 residues. V lost 2 bases, J lost 2 bases, and 4 bases lay in between. CDR3 loop: CASSLPAYNSPLHF. In DNA form, the CDR3 reads TGTGCCAGCAGTTTACCCGCCTATAATTCACCCCTCCACTTT.

This clone was detected only a few times. The CDR3 sequence is CASSERPGSTYEQYF. DNA for the CDR3: TGCGCCAGCAGTGAGCGCCCGGGATCGACCTACGAGCAGTACTTC. The rearrangement joins TRBV10-1 to TRBJ2-7, with D maybe TRBD2 (5 bases). The CDR3 contains 15 residues. The V end was cut by 2 bases, the J end by 2 bases, with 13 bases between. From germline, CDR1 is WNHNN and CDR2 SYGVQD (reference sequence).

J is TRBJ2-7 and V is TRBV28; no definite D call. The germline V and J ends were trimmed by 6 bases and 0 bases, with 6 bases remaining between them. The CDR3 has 12 amino acids. CDR1 and CDR2 (germline): MDHEN, SYDVKM. The CDR3 nucleotides read TGTGCCAGCAGATATTCCTCCTACGAGCAGTACTTC. This codes for CASRYSSYEQYF. Variable domain in full (rest from reference TRBV28 and TRBJ2-7): DVKVTQSSRYLVKRTGEKVFLECVQDMDHENMFWYRQDPGLGLRLIYFSYDVKMKEKGDIPEGYSVSREKKERFSLILESASTNQTSMYLCASRYSSYEQYFGPGTRLTVT.

The chain combines TRBV10-3 with TRBJ1-1; possible D gene TRBD1, 6 bases. CDR1 and CDR2 from the germline V gene are ENHRY and SYGVKD. The CDR3 sequence is 12 residues long. V was pared by 4 bases and J by 7 bases, with 10 bases between. CDR3 in amino acids: CAISAGQNEAFF. The CDR3 DNA follows: TGTGCCATCAGTGCTGGACAGAATGAAGCTTTCTTT.

The V gene is TRBV9, the J gene TRBJ2-1, with 8 bases lining up with TRBD2. J was trimmed by 10 bases and V by 1 base; bases with no gene match: 10. CDR1 is SGDLS, CDR2 YYNGEE, per germline. The length of the CDR3 is 15 residues. This CDR3 is CASSVTGGAGWEQFF. The CDR3 DNA follows: TGTGCCAGCAGCGTAACCGGGGGGGCCGGTTGGGAGCAGTTCTTC.

The rearrangement uses TRBV7-3 and TRBJ2-1, with 8 bases that match TRBD2. There are 14 residues in the CDR3. The V gene end was trimmed by 4 bases and the J gene end by 4 bases; junction bases not matched to a gene: 3. CDR1 and CDR2 (germline): SGHTA, FQGTGA. The CDR3: CASSSRGEYNEQFF. For the CDR3, the DNA is TGTGCCAGCAGCTCGCGGGGGGAATACAATGAGCAGTTCTTC. Drawing the rest from reference TRBV7-3 and TRBJ2-1, the complete variable domain is GAGVSQTPSNKVTEKGKYVELRCDPISGHTALYWYRQSLGQGPEFLIYFQGTGAADDSGLPNDRFFAVRPEGSVSTLKIQRTERGDSAVYLCASSSRGEYNEQFFGPGTRLTVL.

The rearrangement uses TRBV5-5 and TRBJ1-2; the match to TRBD1 covers 9 bases. The CDR3 sequence is 13 residues long. Germline V CDR1 and CDR2: SGHKS, YYEKEE (reference sequence). Trimming took 5 bases from V and 7 from J; bases not matched to a gene: 6. In DNA, the CDR3 is TGTGCCAGCAGGTTACAGGGGGCAGTTGGCTACACCTTC. It codes for CASRLQGAVGYTF.

CDR3 nucleotide sequence: TGTGCCAGCTCACCATCTTGGGGGGACACTGAAGCTTTCTTT. The encoded protein is CASSPSWGDTEAFF. The chain carries TRBV18 and TRBJ1-1, with D perhaps TRBD1 (5 bases). Trimming removed 2 bases at V and 3 bases at J, with 10 bases between. The CDR3 has 14 amino acids. The germline V gene has CDR1 KGHSH and CDR2 LQKENI. Combining the CDR3 with reference TRBV18 and TRBJ1-1 gives the whole variable domain NAGVMQNPRHLVRRRGQEARLRCSPMKGHSHVYWYRQLPEEGLKFMVYLQKENIIDESGMPKERFSAEFPKEGPSILRIQQVVRGDSAAYFCASSPSWGDTEAFFGQGTRLTVV.

The chain links TRBV19 to TRBJ1-1, with 7 bases that match TRBD1. The ends lost 5 bases at V and 1 base at J; junction bases unmatched: 7. From germline, CDR1 is LNHDA and CDR2 SQIVND (reference sequence). CDR3 size: 15 residues. Here the CDR3 DNA reads TGTGCCAGTAGTTCCACAAGGACAGGGAACACTGAAGCTTTCTTT. It yields the protein CASSSTRTGNTEAFF.

The chain joins TRBV19 to TRBJ1-2; D gene unclear. CDR3 length: 16 residues. The germline CDR1 and CDR2 sequences are LNHDA and SQIVND (reference sequence). V lost 7 bases to trimming and J lost 5 bases, with 23 bases between them. For the CDR3, the DNA is TGTGCCAGTATGCCGGACGCGGGGAAGGTACATTATGGCTACACCTTC. Protein: CASMPDAGKVHYGYTF.

V usage is TRBV7-8 and J usage is TRBJ1-4; TRBD1 might be the D (6 bases). The CDR3 covers 16 residues. Trimming removed 6 bases at V and 3 bases at J, with 17 bases between. Germline CDR1 and CDR2: SGHVS and FQNEAQ. The CDR3 here is CASSRGSRGANEKLFF. The CDR3 DNA reads as TGTGCCAGCAGTAGGGGGTCCAGGGGTGCTAATGAAAAACTGTTTTTT.

This clone was found once. V usage is TRBV7-2 and J usage is TRBJ2-1; 10 bases are a match to TRBD2. This CDR3 has 15 amino acids. CDR1 is SGHTA and CDR2 is FQGNSA in the germline V gene. V trimming: 2 bases; J trimming: 7 bases; junction bases outside the gene matches: 5. In nucleotides, the CDR3 is TGTGCCAGCAGCTTACAAGCGGGGGGGCTGAATGAGCAGTTCTTC. Translated, it gives CASSLQAGGLNEQFF.

This clone was recorded once. The J gene is TRBJ1-2, the V gene TRBV19, with D perhaps TRBD1 (5 bases). CDR1 and CDR2 from the germline V gene are LNHDA and SQIVND (reference sequence). The CDR3 extends over 14 amino acids. Trimming took 3 bases from V and 1 from J, leaving 9 bases between them. Written as DNA, the CDR3 is TGTGCCAGTAGTATTGACAGACGTAACTATGGCTACACCTTC. Its translation: CASSIDRRNYGYTF.

This clone was seen only once. V and J are TRBV30 and TRBJ2-7; 8 bases map to TRBD1. Germline V CDR1 and CDR2: GTSNPN, SVGIG (reference sequence). The CDR3 is 14 amino acids. J was trimmed by 6 bases and V by 4 bases; bases with no gene match: 11. As DNA, the CDR3 is TGTGCCTGGACGCCAGGGGGCATATTTGCCGAGCAGTACTTC. It is translated as CAWTPGGIFAEQYF.

The chain employs TRBV28 and TRBJ1-6, with 9 bases that match TRBD1. The germline V gene has CDR1 MDHEN and CDR2 SYDVKM. This CDR3 spans 14 amino acids. V lost 8 bases and J lost 10; bases outside the gene matches: 9. The CDR3 loop is CASYTTGGRSPLHF. In nucleotides, the CDR3 is TGTGCCAGCTACACCACAGGGGGCAGGTCACCCCTCCACTTT. The whole variable domain, remainder taken from reference TRBV28 and TRBJ1-6, is DVKVTQSSRYLVKRTGEKVFLECVQDMDHENMFWYRQDPGLGLRLIYFSYDVKMKEKGDIPEGYSVSREKKERFSLILESASTNQTSMYLCASYTTGGRSPLHFGNGTRLTVT.

The genes are TRBV19 and TRBJ1-2; no definite D call. The V end was cut by 10 bases, the J end by 4 bases, with 22 bases between. This CDR3 is built from 15 residues. CDR1 and CDR2 from the germline V gene are LNHDA and SQIVND (reference sequence). CDR3 sequence: CATHRPFSGGYGYTF. CDR3 in DNA: TGTGCCACCCACCGGCCCTTCTCAGGAGGCTATGGCTACACCTTC.

V gene TRBV18 combines with J gene TRBJ1-2; 7 nucleotides match TRBD1. This CDR3 has 12 residues. J gave up 8 bases and V 3 bases, and 3 bases lay outside the gene matches. The germline V gene has CDR1 KGHSH and CDR2 LQKENI. CDR3 in DNA: TGTGCCAGCTCACCCACAGGGGAAGGCTACACCTTC. This translates into CASSPTGEGYTF.

The chain combines TRBV27 with TRBJ1-2; tentative D call: TRBD1 (5 bases). The ends were cut back, 2 bases at V and 4 bases at J, with 11 bases in the middle. CDR3 length equals 14 residues. Germline V gene data show CDR1 as MNHEY and CDR2 as SMNVEV (reference sequence). CDR3 region: CASSLAGWTYGYTF. CDR3 in DNA: TGTGCCAGCAGTTTAGCAGGGTGGACCTATGGCTACACCTTC.

The rearrangement links TRBV4-1 to TRBJ1-1; 8 bases are a match to TRBD1. The CDR3 length is 15 residues. Germline V gene sequence: CDR1 MGHRA, CDR2 YSYEKL. The V segment lost 1 base and the J segment 3 bases; nucleotides outside the gene matches: 4. CDR3 in DNA: TGCGCCAGCAGCCAAGGAGGCAGGGGGCACACTGAAGCTTTCTTT. Translation gives CASSQGGRGHTEAFF.

The chain recombines TRBV4-3 with TRBJ1-1; unclear D gene. V lost 0 bases to trimming and J lost 4 bases, with 12 bases between them. This CDR3 is built from 15 residues. Germline V gene lookup returns CDR1 LGHNA and CDR2 YSLEER. CDR3 amino acids: CASSQERDLATEAFF. The CDR3 coding sequence is TGCGCCAGCAGCCAAGAGAGAGACCTAGCCACTGAAGCTTTCTTT.

The rearrangement links TRBV10-3 to TRBJ2-1; D is possibly TRBD2 (7 bases). With 11 bases removed from V and 1 base from J, the gap between germline ends came to 18 bases. The CDR3 contains 15 residues. Germline V gives CDR1 ENHRY, CDR2 SYGVKD. DNA of the CDR3: TGTGCCTCGGCGGCGGGGGCGGGGTCCTACAATGAGCAGTTCTTC. Translating gives CASAAGAGSYNEQFF.